These 6 T cell receptor beta chains share one sample of origin, sequenced in a study of T-cell reconstitution after alpha-beta-depleted transplantation in children. Preparation of the TCRbeta library involved a method that used unique molecular identifiers. Each CDR3 protein gets one entry after TCRdb re-called the PCR reads with MiXCR. The sample carries around 410,000 distinct CDR3 sequences, under 13% recorded once. Sequenced material: PBMCs from the stem cell graft donor, taken from the stem cell graft. These receptors all stem from a human donor who donated a stem cell graft to a child with acute myeloid leukemia.

The rearrangement links TRBV6-5 to TRBJ2-7; TRBD1 matches at 7 bases. V was clipped by 6 bases and J by 6 bases; unmatched bases: 5. The CDR3 loop spans 12 amino acids. Germline V gene lookup returns CDR1 MNHEY and CDR2 SVGAGI. CDR3 bases: TGTGCCAGCAGAACAGGGGAGCGCGAGCAGTACTTC. Encoded protein: CASRTGEREQYF.

By proportion, this clonotype is medium-sized. The rearrangement joins TRBV24-1 to TRBJ2-1, with D possibly TRBD2 on 6 matching bases. From germline, CDR1 is KGHDR and CDR2 SFDVKD. The ends were cut back, 9 bases at V and 6 bases at J, with 14 bases in the middle. The CDR3 runs 13 residues. The CDR3: CATRGGVGNEQFF. Written as DNA, the CDR3 is TGTGCCACCCGGGGCGGGGTTGGCAATGAGCAGTTCTTC.

This clonotype was observed a handful of times. V is TRBV7-2 and J is TRBJ2-7, with a weak D call TRBD1 (6 bases). V was clipped by 5 bases and J by 4 bases, with 12 bases between them. Per germline, CDR1 SGHTA and CDR2 FQGNSA. This CDR3 contains 13 residues. The chain's CDR3 is CASSTWTDYEQYV. Written as DNA, the CDR3 is TGTGCCAGCAGCACCTGGACAGATTACGAGCAGTACGTC.

This clonotype has just a few counts. This chain uses TRBV10-3 with TRBJ2-1; TRBD1 aligns across 9 bases. This CDR3 has 15 residues. Germline loops: CDR1 ENHRY, CDR2 SYGVKD. After removal of 10 bases from V and 1 base from J, the junction contained 8 bases not matched to a gene. This CDR3 is CATWDRARSYNEQFF. CDR3 sequence (DNA): TGTGCCACGTGGGACAGGGCCCGTTCCTACAATGAGCAGTTCTTC.

This clonotype was recorded a few times. CDR3 protein: CASSGRAGNTIYF. The CDR3 region has the DNA TGTGCCAGCAGCGGCAGGGCTGGAAACACCATATATTTT. The chain recombines TRBV9 with TRBJ1-3; perhaps TRBD1 as D (5 bases). The V end lost 3 bases, the J end lost 2 bases, and 6 bases lay between the germline ends. Germline V gives CDR1 SGDLS, CDR2 YYNGEE. The CDR3 runs to 13 residues. The variable domain in full, with the rest retrieved from reference TRBV9 and TRBJ1-3, is DSGVTQTPKHLITATGQRVTLRCSPRSGDLSVYWYQQSLDQGLQFLIQYYNGEERAKGNILERFSAQQFPDLHSELNLSSLELGDSALYFCASSGRAGNTIYFGEGSWLTVV.

The chain is built from TRBV12-3 or TRBV12-4 and TRBJ1-5; D remains unclear. Trimming shortened V by 3 bases and J by 10 bases, and 10 bases separated the two germline ends. The CDR3 length is 12 residues. CDR3 bases: TGTGCCAGCAGTTTTTCCAGTTCCCCCCAGCATTTT. Protein sequence: CASSFSSSPQHF.